Below, one T cell receptor beta chain is given with its context. Its target is not known. With 6 bases clipped from V and 6 bases from J, the junction kept 6 bases outside the gene matches. In germline, CDR1 is SNHLY, CDR2 FYNNEI. The CDR3 is 14 residues long. This record belongs to a study of cytomegalovirus exposure and HLA in healthy donors. Study conclusions and caveats: A subsequent analysis found that TCR clusters from the first cohort also tended to co-occur in the roughly 120 validation repertoires, with about 93% of cluster scores above 0. The study put 150 to 200 TCR beta chains on its list as cytomegalovirus-associated.

Profiling relied on immunoSEQ multiplex PCR, and the TCRdb table lists in-frame clones only, not all of them. The table lists under 400,000 clones, 86% of them singletons. Sequences were obtained from PBMCs. The receptor was derived from a woman between 18 and 29 years old in good health and CMV-seronegative. This chain joins TRBV2 and TRBJ2-5, with TRBD2 matching 11 bases. The CDR3 DNA sequence: TGTGCCAGCAGAACGACTAGCGGGATGAAGACCCAGTACTTC. Translated, it gives CASRTTSGMKTQYF.